The 24 T cell receptor beta chains below come from one sample, sequenced in a study of post-analysis software for immune sequencing data. For these receptors, no antigen is known. Unique molecular identifiers were carried by the TCR beta cDNA libraries. MiXCR, run by TCRdb on the PCR reads, gives a single entry per CDR3 protein. The data hold roughly 580,000 distinct CDR3 sequences, with around 44% observed a single time. Points from the study as a whole: Four to six TRBV segments were significantly more frequent in patients than in controls. TRBV5-6, TRBV5-1 and TRBV20-1 were among these segments.

Sequenced sample: blood. These receptor sequences come from a girl aged 10 to 17 with multiple sclerosis.

The chain uses TRBV11-3 and TRBJ2-3, with TRBD2 matching over 14 bases. Germline loops: CDR1 SGHNT, CDR2 YENEEA. The trim removed 5 bases at V and 4 bases at J, leaving 5 bases unmatched. The length of the CDR3 is 16 residues. The CDR3 DNA sequence: TGTGCCAGCAGCCCTTCGGGACTAGCGGGGGCAGATACGCAGTATTTT. As protein: CASSPSGLAGADTQYF.

A single count supports this clonotype. V and J are TRBV4-2 and TRBJ2-3; D uncertain. CDR3 length: 18 residues. V gave up 0 bases and J gave up 2 bases, with 18 bases separating them. Germline V gene lookup returns CDR1 LGHNA and CDR2 YNFKEQ. CDR3 in DNA: TGTGCCAGCAGCCAAGATCCGGTAGCACCTCACTTCACAGATACGCAGTATTTT. This translates into CASSQDPVAPHFTDTQYF.

This chain joins TRBV4-1 and TRBJ2-3; D may be TRBD2 (6 bases). This CDR3 spans 17 amino acids. With 1 base removed from V and 0 bases from J, the gap between germline ends came to 14 bases. Germline assignment: CDR1 MGHRA and CDR2 YSYEKL. CDR3 residues: CASSQVPLALSTDTQYF. In nucleotides, the CDR3 is TGCGCCAGCAGCCAAGTTCCCCTAGCGCTTAGCACAGATACGCAGTATTTT.

This clonotype has a handful of counts. The V gene is TRBV11-2, the J gene TRBJ1-2; D may be TRBD1 (5 bases). The CDR3 extends over 15 amino acids. Germline CDR1 reads SGHAT; CDR2 reads FQNNGV. Trimming pared 1 base from V and 6 bases from J, leaving 15 bases between. CDR3 coding DNA: TGTGCCAGCAGCTTAGCTGGCCAGGGTACGGATGGCTACACCTTC. Amino acid sequence: CASSLAGQGTDGYTF. Combining the CDR3 with reference TRBV11-2 and TRBJ1-2 gives the whole variable domain EAGVAQSPRYKIIEKRQSVAFWCNPISGHATLYWYQQILGQGPKLLIQFQNNGVVDDSQLPKDRFSAERLKGVDSTLKIQPAKLEDSAVYLCASSLAGQGTDGYTFGSGTRLTVV.

This clonotype was seen more than once but under ten times. The gene calls are TRBV5-1 and TRBJ2-5; TRBD2 aligns across 8 bases. Unmatched junction bases numbered 9, after V lost 3 bases and J lost 5 bases. This CDR3 contains 15 residues. In germline, CDR1 is SGHRS, CDR2 YFSETQ. The CDR3 nucleotides read TGCGCCAGCAGCTCAGCGGGGGACCTGCGGGAGACCCAGTACTTC. Translation: CASSSAGDLRETQYF.

This chain connects TRBV20-1 to TRBJ2-3; 9 bases are shared with TRBD1. The germline V gene has CDR1 DFQATT and CDR2 SNEGSKA (reference sequence). This CDR3 is 15 amino acids long. Losses at the gene ends were 5 bases for V and 5 bases for J; bases not matched to a gene: 11. CDR3 in amino acids: CSAGKTGGAGDTQYF. In DNA form, the CDR3 reads TGCAGTGCTGGAAAAACAGGGGGCGCGGGAGATACGCAGTATTTT.

V and J are TRBV20-1 and TRBJ1-2; weak D call: TRBD1 (6 bases). Germline V lookup: CDR1 DFQATT, CDR2 SNEGSKA (reference sequence). V was cut by 3 bases and J by 11 bases, with 10 bases left in between. The CDR3 loop spans 10 amino acids. The CDR3 bases are TGCAGTGCTAGCGGGACACCGTACACCTTC. Residues: CSASGTPYTF.

V and J are TRBV6-6 and TRBJ2-7; 8 positions agree with TRBD2. V shed 6 bases, J shed 4 bases, and the junction held 8 bases outside the gene matches. Germline V gene data show CDR1 as MNHNY and CDR2 as SVGAGI (reference sequence). This CDR3 is 14 amino acids long. The chain's CDR3 is CASRLSGGSYEQYF. CDR3 nucleotide sequence: TGTGCCAGCAGACTCAGCGGGGGATCTTACGAGCAGTACTTC.

The genes are TRBV10-2 and TRBJ2-3; 10 nucleotides match TRBD2. Germline CDR1 is WSHSY and CDR2 is SAAADI. After removal of 7 bases from V and 5 bases from J, the junction contained 6 bases not matched to a gene. This CDR3 has 14 residues. The CDR3 reads CASISAGGVDTQYF. CDR3 sequence (DNA): TGCGCCAGCATTTCAGCGGGAGGGGTAGATACGCAGTATTTT.

V gene TRBV20-1 combines with J gene TRBJ2-3; D remains ambiguous. The CDR3 sequence is 15 residues long. Germline V CDR1 and CDR2: DFQATT, SNEGSKA (reference sequence). Trimming cost V 0 bases and J 0 bases, with 10 bases left between them. The CDR3 is CSARDSKASTDTQYF. In DNA form, the CDR3 reads TGCAGTGCTAGAGATTCGAAGGCAAGCACAGATACGCAGTATTTT.

Comment on this clonotype: A far larger clone is just one base off, so this is likely a read error. This rearrangement joins TRBV6-6 to TRBJ2-1; perhaps TRBD1 as D (6 bases). In germline, CDR1 is MNHNY, CDR2 SVGAGI (reference sequence). The germline V and J ends were trimmed by 5 bases and 10 bases, with 15 bases remaining between them. The CDR3 has 13 amino acids. The CDR3 loop reads CASSPTGSYEQFF. For the CDR3, the DNA is TGTGCCAGCAGTCCTACAGGGAGCTACGAGCAGTTCTTC.

The J gene is TRBJ1-2, the V gene TRBV29-1; no reliable D call. Deletions cut 4 bases from V and 4 bases from J, with 10 bases between. The CDR3 runs 12 residues. Germline CDR1 reads SQVTM; CDR2 reads ANQGSEA. DNA for the CDR3: TGCAGCGTTGCATCACGAGGCTATGGCTACACCTTC. It is translated as CSVASRGYGYTF. Full variable domain (outside the CDR3, taken from reference TRBV29-1 and TRBJ1-2): SAVISQKPSRDICQRGTSLTIQCQVDSQVTMMFWYRQQPGQSLTLIATANQGSEATYESGFVIDKFPISRPNLTFSTLTVSNMSPEDSSIYLCSVASRGYGYTFGSGTRLTVV.

The chain couples TRBV9 to TRBJ2-3; D not resolved. CDR3 length: 13 amino acids. Trimming pared 4 bases from V and 4 bases from J, leaving 10 bases between. The germline CDR1 and CDR2 sequences are SGDLS and YYNGEE. The CDR3 bases are TGTGCCAGCAGCCCCCAAGCAGCAGATACGCAGTATTTT. It is translated as CASSPQAADTQYF. Drawing the rest from reference TRBV9 and TRBJ2-3, the complete variable domain is DSGVTQTPKHLITATGQRVTLRCSPRSGDLSVYWYQQSLDQGLQFLIQYYNGEERAKGNILERFSAQQFPDLHSELNLSSLELGDSALYFCASSPQAADTQYFGPGTRLTVL.

In this sample, this clonotype turned up once. The chain recombines TRBV24-1 with TRBJ2-5, with D tentatively TRBD2 (5 bases). The V end lost 1 base, the J end lost 2 bases, and 10 bases lay between the germline ends. Germline-derived CDR1 and CDR2 are KGHDR and SFDVKD. The CDR3 consists of 15 residues. The CDR3 sequence is CATSDFDGDQETQYF. Here the CDR3 DNA reads TGTGCCACCAGTGATTTCGACGGGGATCAAGAGACCCAGTACTTC.

The V and J genes are TRBV5-1 and TRBJ2-7; D possibly corresponds to TRBD1 (6 bases). This CDR3 has 14 amino acids. Deletions cut 2 bases from V and 3 bases from J, with 12 bases between. Germline assignment: CDR1 SGHRS and CDR2 YFSETQ. The CDR3 DNA reads TGCGCCAGCAGCTTCCGGACAGACGTCTACGAGCAGTACTTC. This sequence encodes CASSFRTDVYEQYF.

This clonotype came up a few times. The CDR3 DNA reads TGCGCCAGTAGCCAGGGGGTTTCCAATTCACCCCTCCACTTT. Protein product: CASSQGVSNSPLHF. This chain links TRBV5-1 with TRBJ1-6; 7 positions match TRBD1. This CDR3 contains 14 residues. CDR1 and CDR2 from the germline V gene are SGHRS and YFSETQ. The junction had 9 bases not matched to a gene; V was cut back by 8 bases and J by 7 bases.

This clonotype was seen only once. J is TRBJ1-5 and V is TRBV20-1; 10 bases fit TRBD2. The DNA end favors TRBJ2-2, so the J call may be wrong. CDR3 length equals 17 residues. Germline assignment: CDR1 DFQATT and CDR2 SNEGSKA (reference sequence). In DNA, the CDR3 is TGCAGTGCTAGAGATCCAGCGGGGGGGCCTAGATCCGGGGAGCTGTTTTTT. Its translation is CSARDPAGGPRSGELFF.

This clonotype came up a few times. The chain has TRBV6-5 and TRBJ1-2, with 8 positions matching TRBD1. The germline CDR1 and CDR2 sequences are MNHEY and SVGAGI. The CDR3 covers 12 residues. V lost 8 bases, J lost 4 bases, and 3 bases stayed unmatched. CDR3 region: CASRDRFYGYTF. The CDR3 bases are TGTGCCAGCCGGGACAGGTTCTATGGCTACACCTTC.

This chain's CDR3 is CSARDYGVPSSLMETQFF. The CDR3 bases are TGCAGTGCTAGAGATTACGGGGTACCCTCTTCACTAATGGAGACCCAGTTCTTC. V usage is TRBV20-1 and J usage is TRBJ2-1, with a possible D match to TRBD2 (5 bases). Trimming took 0 bases from V and 13 from J, leaving 31 bases between them. Germline V lookup: CDR1 DFQATT, CDR2 SNEGSKA (reference sequence). The length of the CDR3 is 18 residues.

The chain has TRBV11-3 and TRBJ2-5, with D possibly TRBD1 on 6 matching bases. Germline loops: CDR1 SGHNT, CDR2 YENEEA. Trimming removed 2 bases at V and 6 bases at J, with 10 bases between. The CDR3 spans 13 residues. As DNA, the CDR3 is TGTGCCAGCAGCTTAACTGGGGACAAGACCCAGTACTTC. Translated: CASSLTGDKTQYF.

V is TRBV12-3 or TRBV12-4 and J is TRBJ1-1; no definite D call. The V gene lost 10 bases and the J gene lost 7 bases, with 22 bases spanning the gap. The CDR3 totals 14 residues. The CDR3 nucleotides are TGTGCCAACCGACCCCCGGGAGGGCAAGATGAAGCTTTCTTT. Translation gives CANRPPGGQDEAFF.

The V gene is TRBV5-1, the J gene TRBJ1-1; possibly TRBD1 for D (6 bases). This CDR3 has 15 residues. CDR1 is SGHRS, CDR2 YFSETQ, per germline. Trimming stripped 4 bases from V and 0 bases from J, with 13 bases between. CDR3 sequence: CASSGGDTLNTEAFF. Here the CDR3 DNA reads TGCGCCAGCAGCGGAGGGGACACACTGAACACTGAAGCTTTCTTT.

This clonotype has a handful of counts. V and J are TRBV20-1 and TRBJ2-5; 7 nucleotides agree with TRBD2. V lost 0 bases and J lost 5; bases outside the gene matches: 3. Germline loops: CDR1 DFQATT, CDR2 SNEGSKA (reference sequence). The CDR3 extends over 13 amino acids. CDR3 in amino acids: CSARDREGETQYF. The CDR3 coding sequence is TGCAGTGCTAGAGACAGGGAGGGGGAGACCCAGTACTTC.

The chain is built from TRBV27 and TRBJ2-5; D is unresolved. V lost 9 bases to trimming and J lost 3 bases, with 14 bases between them. The CDR3 has 13 residues. CDR1 and CDR2 from the germline V gene are MNHEY and SMNVEV (reference sequence). The CDR3 reads CASRLGREETQYF. CDR3 in DNA: TGTGCCAGTAGACTGGGTAGAGAAGAGACCCAGTACTTC.